Listed here are 32 T cell receptor beta chains from one sample, sequenced in a study of radiation and T cells in renal cell carcinoma (TCRdb year 2020). The meaning of the sample's time point label: blood 2 weeks post-SBRT. Read against the paper, the sample's treatment or condition label means: 15 Gy SBRT to primary tumor, nephrectomy 4 weeks later. Receptors were amplified or captured by the immunoSEQ multiplex PCR assay. TCRdb obtained this table from immuneACCESS and retained in-frame rearrangements with V and J assigned. These tables miss some clones; where compared with another copy, unresolved V genes account for less than half of the shortfall, and the remainder is unexplained. This sample lists more than 75,000 clones; 70% to 90% were detected once. The top ten constitute approximately 24% of the sample. Sample: blood, taken from a patient whose treatment included radiotherapy and nephrectomy. The receptor source for this set is a woman between 45 and 65 years old with renal cell carcinoma.

CDR3 sequence (DNA): TGTGCCATCAAACCGGGACTAGCCACAGATACGCAGTATTTT. This codes for CAIKPGLATDTQYF. The V call is TRBV27, the J call TRBJ2-3; TRBD2 matches 9 bases. Unmatched junction bases numbered 7, after V lost 10 bases and J lost 2 bases. Germline CDR1 MNHEY, CDR2 SMNVEV (reference sequence). The CDR3 has 14 amino acids.

V usage is TRBV19 and J usage is TRBJ2-5; D possibly corresponds to TRBD2 (5 bases). V was pared by 5 bases and J by 5 bases, with 15 bases between. Germline-derived CDR1 and CDR2 are LNHDA and SQIVND (reference sequence). The CDR3 contains 14 residues. The CDR3 loop is CASSARTASETQYF. DNA of the CDR3: TGTGCCAGTAGTGCCCGGACTGCTAGCGAGACCCAGTACTTC.

The V gene is TRBV7-2, the J gene TRBJ1-3, with D unclear. The CDR3 contains 14 residues. Trimming took off 1 base at V and 4 bases at J, with 8 bases between the two ends. CDR1 and CDR2 from the germline V gene are SGHTA and FQGNSA. In DNA, the CDR3 is TGTGCCAGCAGCTTAGTACGGGAGGGAAACACCATATATTTT. Translating it yields CASSLVREGNTIYF.

V and J are TRBV6-5 and TRBJ1-2; 8 bases are shared with TRBD1. The J segment lost 6 bases and the V segment lost 2 bases, leaving 5 bases of the junction unmatched. The V gene's germline CDR1 is MNHEY and CDR2 SVGAGI. This CDR3 has 14 amino acids. CDR3 DNA: TGTGCCAGCAGTTACCTACAGGGGGTCCATGGCTACACCTTC. Residues: CASSYLQGVHGYTF.

This chain connects TRBV18 to TRBJ2-1, with D perhaps TRBD1 (5 bases). The CDR3 is 16 amino acids. Germline V gene lookup returns CDR1 KGHSH and CDR2 LQKENI. Trimming removed 2 bases at V and 6 bases at J, with 17 bases between. The CDR3 sequence is CASSPFQGRGLNEQFF. CDR3 bases: TGTGCCAGCTCACCATTTCAGGGTAGGGGCCTCAATGAGCAGTTCTTC.

The CDR3, as DNA: TGTGCCAGCAGCCTCGACACTAGCGGTCTCACCCATAGCACAGATACGCAGTATTTT. Translated: CASSLDTSGLTHSTDTQYF. The gene calls are TRBV5-4 and TRBJ2-3; 8 nucleotides agree with TRBD2. V shed 4 bases, J shed 0 bases, and the junction held 16 bases outside the gene matches. Germline CDR1 and CDR2: SGHNT and YYREEE (reference sequence). CDR3 size: 19 residues.

The gene calls are TRBV19 and TRBJ1-6, with D perhaps matching TRBD1 (5 bases). Germline V gene sequence: CDR1 LNHDA, CDR2 SQIVND (reference sequence). V was pared by 7 bases and J by 7 bases, with 17 bases between. This CDR3 spans 15 amino acids. CDR3 in DNA: TGTGCCAGTACCCAACAGATGGGGGTAAATTCACCCCTCCACTTT. Residues: CASTQQMGVNSPLHF.

V gene TRBV15 combines with J gene TRBJ1-1; no clear D. CDR1 is LNHNV and CDR2 is YYDKDF in the germline V gene (reference sequence). The CDR3 length is 14 residues. V lost 2 bases and J lost 4, with 11 bases in between. The chain's CDR3 is CATSRPSVPTEAFF. CDR3 bases: TGTGCCACCAGCAGACCCTCCGTGCCCACTGAAGCTTTCTTT.

The genes are TRBV6-5 and TRBJ1-6; 7 bases agree with TRBD1. There are 15 residues in the CDR3. Germline V gene data show CDR1 as MNHEY and CDR2 as SVGAGI. The V gene end was trimmed by 2 bases and the J gene end by 7 bases; junction bases not matched to a gene: 5. The CDR3 region has the DNA TGTGCCAGCAGTTACGACAGGGCCCCAAATTCACCCCTCCACTTT. As protein: CASSYDRAPNSPLHF.

The genes are TRBV25-1 and TRBJ2-7, with D possibly TRBD1 on 6 matching bases. V lost 1 base and J 3 bases, leaving 16 bases between the germline ends. CDR1 and CDR2 (germline): MGHDK, SYGVNS. CDR3 size: 16 residues. In nucleotides, the CDR3 is TGTGCCAGCAGTGAATTGTGGACAGCGAAGCGCTACGAGCAGTACTTC. Translation: CASSELWTAKRYEQYF.

The V and J genes are TRBV19 and TRBJ2-6; no clear D. Germline CDR1 reads LNHDA; CDR2 reads SQIVND (reference sequence). The V end was cut by 5 bases, the J end by 0 bases, with 17 bases between. This CDR3 is built from 18 residues. In DNA form, the CDR3 reads TGTGCCAGTAGTTGGTCGGCCCGAACCTTCTCTGGGGCCAACGTCCTGACTTTC. It is translated as CASSWSARTFSGANVLTF.

In regard to this clone: Distinct nucleotide sequences in the sample also encode this CDR3. The chain is built from TRBV25-1 and TRBJ1-2; 7 positions agree with TRBD1. After removal of 2 bases from V and 4 bases from J, the junction contained 4 bases not matched to a gene. From germline, CDR1 is MGHDK and CDR2 SYGVNS. CDR3 length: 14 residues. The CDR3 spells CASSEPGQIYGYTF. CDR3 nucleotide sequence: TGTGCCAGCAGTGAACCGGGACAGATCTATGGCTACACCTTC.

This chain joins TRBV2 and TRBJ2-5; D gene uncertain. CDR1 and CDR2 (germline): SNHLY, FYNNEI. This CDR3 spans 12 amino acids. Trimming pared 8 bases from V and 0 bases from J, leaving 7 bases between. The CDR3 sequence is CASDKYQETQYF. The CDR3 nucleotides read TGTGCCAGCGACAAGTACCAAGAGACCCAGTACTTC. The full variable domain, rest sourced from reference TRBV2 and TRBJ2-5, is EPEVTQTPSHQVTQMGQEVILRCVPISNHLYFYWYRQILGQKVEFLVSFYNNEISEKSEIFDDQFSVERPDGSNFTLKIRSTKLEDSAMYFCASDKYQETQYFGPGTRLLVL.

The chain links TRBV7-9 to TRBJ1-5; D call uncertain. The CDR3 sequence is 12 residues long. V was clipped by 1 base and J by 5 bases, with 3 bases between them. Germline CDR1 SEHNR, CDR2 FQNEAQ (reference sequence). The CDR3 region is CASSLVDQPQHF. The CDR3 coding sequence is TGTGCCAGCAGCTTAGTAGATCAGCCCCAGCATTTT.

The gene calls are TRBV7-8 and TRBJ1-1, with D unresolved. CDR3 length: 15 residues. The germline CDR1 and CDR2 sequences are SGHVS and FQNEAQ. The V gene lost 5 bases and the J gene lost 1 base, with 14 bases spanning the gap. In DNA form, the CDR3 reads TGTGCCAGCAGCGAGAGACACGGTACGAACACTGAAGCTTTCTTT. As protein: CASSERHGTNTEAFF.

The chain combines TRBV9 with TRBJ2-3; 10 nucleotides line up with TRBD2. The germline V gene has CDR1 SGDLS and CDR2 YYNGEE. V was clipped by 3 bases and J by 2 bases; unmatched bases: 12. The CDR3 totals 18 residues. CDR3 protein: CASSASRIGLADTDTQYF. The CDR3 bases are TGTGCCAGCAGCGCGAGTAGGATAGGACTAGCGGACACAGATACGCAGTATTTT.

CDR3 residues: CAISESGSRGSEAFF. The CDR3 DNA reads TGTGCCATCAGTGAGTCGGGCAGCAGGGGATCTGAAGCTTTCTTT. The rearrangement uses TRBV10-3 and TRBJ1-1, with D maybe TRBD1 (6 bases). This CDR3 contains 15 residues. Germline V gives CDR1 ENHRY, CDR2 SYGVKD. V gave up 0 bases and J gave up 6 bases, with 14 bases separating them.

The chain links TRBV11-3 to TRBJ2-2; possible D gene TRBD1, 6 bases. CDR3 length: 14 residues. Trimming removed 6 bases at V and 4 bases at J, with 12 bases between. Germline assignment: CDR1 SGHNT and CDR2 YENEEA. CDR3 amino acids: CASRLQGGTGELFF. The CDR3 DNA is TGTGCCAGCAGACTACAGGGCGGCACCGGGGAGCTGTTTTTT. Full variable domain (outside the CDR3, taken from reference TRBV11-3 and TRBJ2-2): EAGVVQSPRYKIIEKKQPVAFWCNPISGHNTLYWYLQNLGQGPELLIRYENEEAVDDSQLPKDRFSAERLKGVDSTLKIQPAELGDSAVYLCASRLQGGTGELFFGEGSRLTVL.

The rearrangement uses TRBV15 and TRBJ2-7; no clear D gene. CDR3 length: 14 amino acids. V was trimmed by 0 bases and J by 2 bases, leaving 8 bases between them. In germline, CDR1 is LNHNV, CDR2 YYDKDF (reference sequence). The CDR3 DNA reads TGTGCCACCAGCAGAGAGGGCGGCCCCTACGAGCAGTACTTC. This encodes CATSREGGPYEQYF.

This clone was seen just once. The V and J genes are TRBV18 and TRBJ1-5; 7 bases match TRBD1. The CDR3 runs 15 residues. V gave up 3 bases and J gave up 6 bases; unmatched junction bases: 8. Germline V gives CDR1 KGHSH, CDR2 LQKENI. CDR3 region: CASSPAGGAGQPQHF. The DNA for the CDR3 is TGTGCCAGCTCACCGGCAGGGGGGGCGGGTCAGCCCCAGCATTTT.

The DNA for the CDR3 is TGTGCCAGCAGCCCGCCGGGGACAGGGTTTACAGATACGCAGTATTTT. Residues: CASSPPGTGFTDTQYF. The chain uses TRBV25-1 and TRBJ2-3, with 9 bases matching TRBD1. The CDR3 sequence is 16 residues long. CDR1 and CDR2 (germline): MGHDK, SYGVNS. The ends lost 6 bases at V and 3 bases at J; junction bases unmatched: 10.

J is TRBJ2-3 and V is TRBV7-7; TRBD2 is a possible D gene (6 bases). Germline CDR1 reads SSHAT; CDR2 reads FNYEAQ (reference sequence). V gave up 3 bases and J gave up 0 bases, with 13 bases separating them. The CDR3 has 16 residues. Here the CDR3 DNA reads TGTGCCAGCAGCTTGGGGCGGGGCCGTAGCACAGATACGCAGTATTTT. It translates to CASSLGRGRSTDTQYF.

The chain combines TRBV2 with TRBJ2-1; 7 bases agree with TRBD1. This CDR3 spans 16 amino acids. The ends lost 4 bases at V and 9 bases at J; junction bases unmatched: 15. Germline CDR1 is SNHLY and CDR2 is FYNNEI. The CDR3 DNA follows: TGTGCCAGCAGTGTAACCCACCCCGGGACAGCACCTGAGCAGTTCTTC. This gives the protein CASSVTHPGTAPEQFF.

J is TRBJ2-1 and V is TRBV9; D is ambiguous. V gave up 0 bases and J gave up 3 bases, with 7 bases separating them. The CDR3 length is 14 residues. Germline V lookup: CDR1 SGDLS, CDR2 YYNGEE. The CDR3, as DNA: TGTGCCAGCAGCGTAGATAGCTTCTACAATGAGCAGTTCTTC. Its translation: CASSVDSFYNEQFF.

V and J are TRBV4-1 and TRBJ2-2; D remains unclear. The CDR3 totals 18 residues. The V gene lost 4 bases and the J gene lost 2 bases, with 20 bases spanning the gap. Germline V gives CDR1 MGHRA, CDR2 YSYEKL. This chain's CDR3 is CASSPTSSSARNTGELFF. The DNA for the CDR3 is TGCGCCAGCAGCCCCACCTCTTCGAGCGCGAGAAACACCGGGGAGCTGTTTTTT.

The table lists this clone with a count of one. V usage is TRBV7-2 and J usage is TRBJ2-7; D gene unclear. Germline V gives CDR1 SGHTA, CDR2 FQGNSA. This CDR3 region has 13 residues. V was trimmed by 5 bases and J by 3 bases, leaving 11 bases between them. The CDR3 DNA reads as TGTGCCAGCAGCCCCGGGTCCGTCTACGAGCAGTACTTC. Translation: CASSPGSVYEQYF.

This chain connects TRBV27 to TRBJ2-7; D is unresolved. V lost 6 bases to trimming and J lost 3 bases, with 6 bases between them. CDR1 and CDR2 from the germline V gene are MNHEY and SMNVEV (reference sequence). This CDR3 comprises 11 residues. The CDR3 DNA follows: TGTGCCAGCAGGGGGTTCTACGAGCAGTACTTC. It translates to CASRGFYEQYF.

The rearrangement joins TRBV25-1 to TRBJ2-3; 7 bases line up with TRBD1. The germline CDR1 and CDR2 sequences are MGHDK and SYGVNS. The CDR3 totals 16 residues. V shed 3 bases, J shed 2 bases, and the junction held 8 bases outside the gene matches. As DNA, the CDR3 is TGTGCCAGCAGTGATGGTAGGGGGCATGTCACAGATACGCAGTATTTT. This sequence encodes CASSDGRGHVTDTQYF.

The chain couples TRBV4-2 to TRBJ2-7; 9 bases match TRBD1. The V segment lost 0 bases and the J segment 9 bases; nucleotides outside the gene matches: 9. Germline-derived CDR1 and CDR2 are LGHNA and YNFKEQ. The CDR3 consists of 15 residues. The CDR3 reads CASSQEPGQGLGQYF. CDR3 nucleotide sequence: TGTGCCAGCAGCCAAGAACCGGGACAGGGACTTGGGCAGTACTTC.

The gene calls are TRBV5-1 and TRBJ2-7; perhaps TRBD1 as D (6 bases). The CDR3 spans 14 residues. V dropped 4 bases and J dropped 7 bases, with 18 bases sitting between them. Per germline, CDR1 SGHRS and CDR2 YFSETQ. CDR3 sequence: CASSQNGQPVEQYF. The CDR3 bases are TGCGCCAGCAGCCAAAACGGACAGCCCGTGGAGCAGTACTTC. Complete variable domain (other parts from reference TRBV5-1 and TRBJ2-7): KAGVTQTPRYLIKTRGQQVTLSCSPISGHRSVSWYQQTPGQGLQFLFEYFSETQRNKGNFPGRFSGRQFSNSRSEMNVSTLELGDSALYLCASSQNGQPVEQYFGPGTRLTVT.

About this clone itself: One end of the junction does not line up with germline, which may come from a read error. The CDR3 DNA is TGCGCCAGCAGTTTGGAAGGCAGGAACACTGAAGCTTTCTTT. Encoded protein: CASSLEGRNTEAFF. V is TRBV5-1 and J is TRBJ1-1; D gene unclear. The CDR3 contains 14 residues. CDR1 and CDR2 (germline): SGHRS, YFSETQ.

The V gene is TRBV5-1, the J gene TRBJ1-2; maybe TRBD1 (6 bases). The CDR3 is made up of 15 amino acids. V gave up 2 bases and J gave up 2 bases, with 13 bases separating them. Germline V gene data show CDR1 as SGHRS and CDR2 as YFSETQ. Here the CDR3 reads CASSLSTGRNYGYTF. The CDR3 DNA follows: TGCGCCAGCAGCTTATCAACAGGGCGCAACTATGGCTACACCTTC.